This TCR beta chain was identified in a study of blood T cells in healthy people across ages. Notes on the study in general: More naive CD4+ cells and higher diversity marked long-lived donors relative to aged donors. Roughly linear age-related decline in beta diversity appeared, significant by age about 40.

Total RNA amounts of at least 5.5 micrograms were extracted per sample. The CDR3 sequence is 15 residues long. Trimming shortened V by 8 bases and J by 4 bases, and 17 bases separated the two germline ends. This clonotype occurred many times. Its antigen is currently unknown. A sample-barcoded 5' primer and a J-beta primer mix were used in a second PCR of roughly 7 to 11 cycles. TCRdb used MiXCR to reprocess the 5' RACE reads, holding one entry per CDR3 protein. The sample has 650,000 to 800,000 distinct CDR3 sequences; around 52% are singletons. Sequenced material: blood. The V call is TRBV12-3 or TRBV12-4, the J call TRBJ2-2; D is possibly TRBD2 (7 bases). This TCR was sampled from an elderly woman in good health. In DNA, the CDR3 is TGTGCCAGCGTGGGGGGGCCAACCCCCACCGGGGAGCTGTTTTTT. Translation gives CASVGGPTPTGELFF.